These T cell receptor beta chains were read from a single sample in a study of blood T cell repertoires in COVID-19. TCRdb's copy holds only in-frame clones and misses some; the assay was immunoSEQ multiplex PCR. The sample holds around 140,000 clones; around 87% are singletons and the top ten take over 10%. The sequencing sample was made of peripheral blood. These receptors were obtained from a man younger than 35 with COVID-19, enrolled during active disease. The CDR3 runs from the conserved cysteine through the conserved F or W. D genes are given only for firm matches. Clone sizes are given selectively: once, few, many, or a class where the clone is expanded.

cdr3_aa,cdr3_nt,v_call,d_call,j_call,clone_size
CATSREPGWNEQFF,TGTGCCACCAGCAGAGAACCCGGGTGGAATGAGCAGTTCTTC,TRBV15,NA,TRBJ2-1,NA
CASSLSGGSNQPQHF,TGCGCCAGCAGCTTGTCGGGGGGAAGCAATCAGCCCCAGCATTTT,TRBV5-1,NA,TRBJ1-5,many
CASSLPGRDPPSGRATYEQYF,TGTGCCAGCAGTTTACCGGGTAGGGACCCTCCTAGCGGGAGGGCAACCTACGAGCAGTACTTC,TRBV28,TRBD2,TRBJ2-7,NA
CASTRGYNSPLHF,TGTGCCAGCACCCGGGGGTATAATTCACCCCTCCACTTT,TRBV5-5,NA,TRBJ1-6,NA
CASSLISGRPHEQYF,TGTGCCAGCAGCTTAATTAGCGGCAGGCCCCACGAGCAGTACTTC,TRBV11-2,NA,TRBJ2-7,NA
CASSLDPGEEKLLF,TGCGCCAGCAGCTTGGACCCCGGGGAGGAAAAACTGCTTTTT,TRBV5-1,NA,TRBJ1-4,NA
CASSPPSGRTKNIQYF,TGTGCCAGCAGCCCCCCTAGCGGCCGAACCAAAAACATTCAGTACTTC,TRBV2,TRBD2,TRBJ2-4,NA
CASSPGTSGQETQYF,TGTGCCAGCAGCCCGGGGACTAGCGGCCAAGAGACCCAGTACTTC,TRBV11-3,TRBD2,TRBJ2-5,NA
CASSVFGTPSYEQYF,TGTGCCAGCAGTGTGTTCGGGACACCATCCTACGAGCAGTACTTC,TRBV27,NA,TRBJ2-7,NA
CASSSGTGYNEQFF,TGTGCCAGCAGCTCCGGGACAGGGTATAATGAGCAGTTCTTC,TRBV11-2,TRBD1,TRBJ2-1,once
CAWSRGTGGNSPLHF,TGTGCCTGGAGTCGGGGGACGGGCGGCAATTCACCCCTCCACTTT,TRBV30,NA,TRBJ1-6,NA
CASSQPHRDQETQYF,TGTGCCAGCAGTCAACCTCACAGGGACCAAGAGACCCAGTACTTC,TRBV25-1,NA,TRBJ2-5,NA
CASSRTASTDTQYF,TGTGCCAGTAGTAGGACAGCTAGCACAGATACGCAGTATTTT,TRBV19,NA,TRBJ2-3,NA
CAIVSDTGELFF,TGTGCCATCGTGAGCGACACCGGGGAGCTGTTTTTT,TRBV10-3,NA,TRBJ2-2,NA
CASSPGGYEQFF,TGTGCCAGCAGCCCCGGGGGGTATGAGCAGTTCTTC,TRBV4-2,TRBD2,TRBJ2-1,NA
CSGRTGSYGYTF,TGCAGCGGAAGGACAGGCAGCTATGGCTACACCTTC,TRBV29-1,TRBD1,TRBJ1-2,NA
CAWSKGQGGVYGYTF,TGTGCCTGGAGTAAGGGACAGGGAGGCGTCTATGGCTACACCTTC,TRBV30,TRBD1,TRBJ1-2,few
CASSQSVMSSYNEQFF,TGTGCCAGCAGCCAATCGGTGATGAGCTCCTACAATGAGCAGTTCTTC,TRBV16,NA,TRBJ2-1,NA
CASSRDREANTEAFF,TGTGCCAGCAGCCGAGACAGAGAGGCGAACACTGAAGCTTTCTTT,TRBV5-4,NA,TRBJ1-1,NA
CASSSTSFKFPDTQYF,TGTGCCAGCAGCTCGACTAGTTTTAAGTTCCCAGATACGCAGTATTTT,TRBV7-2,NA,TRBJ2-3,NA
CASSPGGSWYTEAFF,TGTGCCAGCAGTCCTGGGGGGTCGTGGTACACTGAAGCTTTCTTT,TRBV6-5,NA,TRBJ1-1,NA
CASSHTGSYEQYF,TGTGCCAGCAGCCATACAGGGTCCTACGAGCAGTACTTC,TRBV7-6,NA,TRBJ2-7,few